Here is one T cell receptor beta chain with its context. What it binds is unknown. CDR1 SGDLS and CDR2 YYNGEE come from the germline V gene. Deletions cut 4 bases from V and 5 bases from J, with 16 bases between. The CDR3 runs 14 residues. Each donor was a healthy Caucasian. The data were obtained in a study of identical twins. Overall study findings and caveats: Abundant cord blood beta clonotypes carried fewer insertions; memory repertoires showed none. Analyses of zero insertions could, in part, be confounded by invariant MAIT and iNKT cells.

MiXCR was run by TCRdb on the 5' RACE reads, yielding one entry per CDR3 protein. The sample has fewer than 250,000 distinct CDR3 sequences; roughly 7.5% are singletons. These data are also associated with another study on yellow fever vaccine responses in identical twins. Per that study: Reported findings indicate that twins' vaccine T cell responses seemed partially convergent, partially personalized.

This clonotype was sampled from a woman aged 18-29 years in good health. The V gene is TRBV9, the J gene TRBJ2-7, with D perhaps matching TRBD1 (6 bases). The sample taken for sequencing was CD8+ T cells sorted from blood. The CDR3 DNA reads TGTGCCAGCAGCCGGGGTAGGGGGTCAAACGAGCAGTACTTC. It yields the protein CASSRGRGSNEQYF.